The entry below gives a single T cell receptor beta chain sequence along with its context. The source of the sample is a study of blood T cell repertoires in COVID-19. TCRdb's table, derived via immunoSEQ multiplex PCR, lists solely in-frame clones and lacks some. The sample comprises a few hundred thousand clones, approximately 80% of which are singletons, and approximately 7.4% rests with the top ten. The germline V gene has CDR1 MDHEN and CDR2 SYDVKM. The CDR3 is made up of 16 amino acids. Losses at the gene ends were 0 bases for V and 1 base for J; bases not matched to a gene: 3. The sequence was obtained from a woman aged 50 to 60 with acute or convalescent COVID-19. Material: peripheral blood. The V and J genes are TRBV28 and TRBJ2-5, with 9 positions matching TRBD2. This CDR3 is CASSLWGTSSQETQYF. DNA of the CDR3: TGTGCCAGCAGTTTATGGGGGACTAGCAGCCAAGAGACCCAGTACTTC.